Listed below are T cell receptor beta chains from one sample, sequenced in a study of T-cell reconstitution after alpha-beta-depleted transplantation in children. One entry per CDR3 protein, called by TCRdb with MiXCR from the PCR reads. Among about 400,000 distinct CDR3 sequences, 20% were seen once, and the ten largest hold less than 4.5%. The sequencing here drew on PBMCs from the stem cell graft donor, taken from the stem cell graft. These receptors originate from a human donor who donated a stem cell graft to a child with acute myeloid leukemia. Both conserved end residues are part of each CDR3. D genes are given only for firm matches. Rows give clone size only sometimes, using once, few, many, or a class for an expanded clone.

v_call: TRBV20-1; d_call: NA; cdr3_length: 13; clone_size: few; j_call: TRBJ1-1; cdr3_aa: CSAWHLGNTEAFF; cdr3_nt: TGCAGTGCTTGGCACCTGGGGAACACTGAAGCTTTCTTT
v_call: TRBV20-1; d_call: TRBD2; cdr3_length: 14; clone_size: NA; j_call: TRBJ2-1; cdr3_aa: CSARTSGAYNEQFF; cdr3_nt: TGCAGTGCTAGGACCAGCGGGGCATACAATGAGCAGTTCTTC
v_call: TRBV12-3/TRBV12-4; d_call: NA; cdr3_length: 14; clone_size: NA; j_call: TRBJ2-7; cdr3_aa: CASSKRGTYYEQYF; cdr3_nt: TGTGCCAGCAGTAAACGGGGGACTTACTACGAGCAGTACTTC
v_call: TRBV29-1; d_call: NA; cdr3_length: 15; clone_size: many; j_call: TRBJ2-1; cdr3_aa: CSVEAGAFTGNEQFF; cdr3_nt: TGCAGCGTTGAAGCGGGGGCCTTCACGGGGAATGAGCAGTTCTTC
v_call: TRBV27; d_call: NA; cdr3_length: 15; clone_size: few; j_call: TRBJ2-7; cdr3_aa: CASSYRGTNGYEQYF; cdr3_nt: TGTGCCAGCAGTTACAGAGGGACAAATGGCTACGAGCAGTACTTC
v_call: TRBV20-1; d_call: NA; cdr3_length: 15; clone_size: NA; j_call: TRBJ2-3; cdr3_aa: CSARDPRDNTDTQYF; cdr3_nt: TGCAGTGCTAGAGACCCACGGGACAACACAGATACGCAGTATTTT
v_call: TRBV20-1; d_call: TRBD2; cdr3_length: 16; clone_size: NA; j_call: TRBJ2-1; cdr3_aa: CSASQPSGPWDNEQFF; cdr3_nt: TGCAGTGCTAGTCAGCCTAGCGGGCCCTGGGACAATGAGCAGTTCTTC
v_call: TRBV7-3; d_call: NA; cdr3_length: 13; clone_size: few; j_call: TRBJ2-2; cdr3_aa: CASSLARAGELFF; cdr3_nt: TGTGCCAGCAGCTTAGCTCGGGCCGGGGAGCTGTTTTTT
v_call: TRBV12-3/TRBV12-4; d_call: TRBD1; cdr3_length: 15; clone_size: many; j_call: TRBJ2-7; cdr3_aa: CASSQPGTGSDEQYF; cdr3_nt: TGTGCCAGCAGCCAGCCGGGGACAGGGTCCGACGAGCAGTACTTC
v_call: TRBV29-1; d_call: TRBD2; cdr3_length: 13; clone_size: few; j_call: TRBJ2-7; cdr3_aa: CSARAGGLYEQYF; cdr3_nt: TGCAGCGCCCGAGCGGGAGGTCTCTACGAGCAGTACTTC
v_call: TRBV21-1; d_call: NA; cdr3_length: 12; clone_size: many; j_call: TRBJ2-7; cdr3_aa: CASSKPHSEQYF; cdr3_nt: TGTGCCAGCAGCAAACCTCATAGCGAGCAGTACTTC
v_call: TRBV10-1; d_call: NA; cdr3_length: 13; clone_size: NA; j_call: TRBJ2-1; cdr3_aa: CASSDRRVNEQFF; cdr3_nt: TGCGCCAGCAGTGATCGCCGGGTCAATGAGCAGTTCTTC
v_call: TRBV12-3/TRBV12-4; d_call: NA; cdr3_length: 14; clone_size: NA; j_call: TRBJ1-4; cdr3_aa: CASSLFQRDEKLFF; cdr3_nt: TGTGCCAGCAGTCTGTTCCAGCGGGATGAAAAACTGTTTTTT
v_call: TRBV20-1; d_call: NA; cdr3_length: 12; clone_size: few; j_call: TRBJ2-1; cdr3_aa: CSARGEGGKQFF; cdr3_nt: TGCAGTGCTAGAGGCGAGGGGGGGAAGCAGTTCTTC
v_call: TRBV6-1; d_call: NA; cdr3_length: 15; clone_size: NA; j_call: TRBJ2-2; cdr3_aa: CASSEVRSVTGELFF; cdr3_nt: TGTGCCAGCAGTGAGGTCCGGAGTGTAACCGGGGAGCTGTTTTTT
v_call: TRBV4-3; d_call: TRBD2; cdr3_length: 15; clone_size: NA; j_call: TRBJ2-1; cdr3_aa: CASSQVAGAIREQFF; cdr3_nt: TGCGCCAGCAGCCAAGTAGCGGGAGCGATCCGGGAGCAGTTCTTC
v_call: TRBV3-1; d_call: TRBD1; cdr3_length: 13; clone_size: NA; j_call: TRBJ2-1; cdr3_aa: CASSQGQGGGQFF; cdr3_nt: TGTGCCAGCAGCCAAGGTCAAGGGGGCGGGCAGTTCTTC
v_call: TRBV7-3; d_call: NA; cdr3_length: 13; clone_size: few; j_call: TRBJ2-5; cdr3_aa: CASSPGLTETQYF; cdr3_nt: TGTGCCAGCAGCCCGGGACTGACGGAGACCCAGTACTTC
v_call: TRBV4-2; d_call: TRBD2; cdr3_length: 16; clone_size: NA; j_call: TRBJ2-7; cdr3_aa: CASSPIVTSGPYEQYF; cdr3_nt: TGTGCCAGCAGCCCGATTGTTACTAGCGGGCCCTACGAGCAGTACTTC
v_call: TRBV12-3/TRBV12-4; d_call: NA; cdr3_length: 16; clone_size: NA; j_call: TRBJ1-2; cdr3_aa: CASSPVRAEGRYGYTF; cdr3_nt: TGTGCCAGCAGTCCCGTCCGGGCCGAGGGCCGCTATGGCTACACCTTC
v_call: TRBV6-5; d_call: NA; cdr3_length: 17; clone_size: few; j_call: TRBJ2-2; cdr3_aa: CASSYSVRTINTGELFF; cdr3_nt: TGTGCCAGCAGTTACTCCGTTCGGACCATCAACACCGGGGAGCTGTTTTTT
v_call: TRBV7-6; d_call: NA; cdr3_length: 16; clone_size: few; j_call: TRBJ1-6; cdr3_aa: CASSLAASGSYSPLHF; cdr3_nt: TGTGCCAGCAGCTTAGCCGCAAGTGGAAGTTATTCACCCCTCCACTTT
v_call: TRBV12-3/TRBV12-4; d_call: TRBD2; cdr3_length: 15; clone_size: few; j_call: TRBJ2-1; cdr3_aa: CASSLPSGRAHEQFF; cdr3_nt: TGTGCCAGCAGTCTACCTAGCGGGAGGGCCCATGAGCAGTTCTTC
v_call: TRBV12-3/TRBV12-4; d_call: NA; cdr3_length: 13; clone_size: few; j_call: TRBJ1-4; cdr3_aa: CASREGFNEKLFF; cdr3_nt: TGTGCCAGCAGGGAGGGTTTTAATGAAAAACTGTTTTTT
v_call: TRBV20-1; d_call: TRBD1; cdr3_length: 15; clone_size: many; j_call: TRBJ2-1; cdr3_aa: CSAKTGTGSYNEQFF; cdr3_nt: TGCAGTGCTAAGACCGGGACAGGGTCTTACAATGAGCAGTTCTTC
v_call: TRBV3-1; d_call: TRBD2; cdr3_length: 15; clone_size: NA; j_call: TRBJ2-7; cdr3_aa: CASSQGLAAGYEQYF; cdr3_nt: TGTGCCAGCAGCCAAGGACTAGCTGCCGGTTACGAGCAGTACTTC